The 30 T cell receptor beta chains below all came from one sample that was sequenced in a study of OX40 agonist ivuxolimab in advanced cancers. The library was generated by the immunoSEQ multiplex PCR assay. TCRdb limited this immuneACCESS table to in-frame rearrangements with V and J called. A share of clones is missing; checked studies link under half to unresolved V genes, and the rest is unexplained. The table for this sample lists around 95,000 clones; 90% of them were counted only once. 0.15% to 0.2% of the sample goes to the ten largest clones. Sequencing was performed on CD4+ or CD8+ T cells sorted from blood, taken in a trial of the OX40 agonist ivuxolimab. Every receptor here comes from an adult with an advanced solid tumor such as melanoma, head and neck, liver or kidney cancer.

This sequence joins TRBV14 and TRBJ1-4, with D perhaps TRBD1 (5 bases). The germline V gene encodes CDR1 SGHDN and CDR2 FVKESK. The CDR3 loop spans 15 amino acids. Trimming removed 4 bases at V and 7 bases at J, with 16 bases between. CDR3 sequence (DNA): TGTGCCAGCAGCCGAAATATAGGGGTGGGTGAAAAACTGTTTTTT. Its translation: CASSRNIGVGEKLFF.

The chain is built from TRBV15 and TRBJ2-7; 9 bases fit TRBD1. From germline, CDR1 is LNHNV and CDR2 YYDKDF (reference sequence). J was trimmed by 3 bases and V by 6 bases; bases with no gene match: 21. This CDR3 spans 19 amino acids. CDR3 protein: CATRDRPPIRDREYYEQYF. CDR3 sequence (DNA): TGTGCCACCAGAGACAGACCACCTATACGGGACAGGGAATACTACGAGCAGTACTTC.

The CDR3 is CASSPLGRGNDGYTF. Here the CDR3 DNA reads TGTGCCAGTAGTCCCCTCGGGCGGGGAAATGATGGCTACACCTTC. The chain carries TRBV19 and TRBJ1-2; D ambiguous. This CDR3 has 15 amino acids. CDR1 and CDR2 from the germline V gene are LNHDA and SQIVND (reference sequence). Trimming took off 5 bases at V and 6 bases at J, with 19 bases between the two ends.

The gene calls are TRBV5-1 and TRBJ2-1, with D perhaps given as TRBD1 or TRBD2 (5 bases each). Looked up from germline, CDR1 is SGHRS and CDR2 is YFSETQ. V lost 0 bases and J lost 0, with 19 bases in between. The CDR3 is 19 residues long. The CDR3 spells CASSLGGSGLPSSYNEQFF. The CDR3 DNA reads TGCGCCAGCAGCTTGGGGGGGTCCGGGCTGCCTAGCTCCTACAATGAGCAGTTCTTC.

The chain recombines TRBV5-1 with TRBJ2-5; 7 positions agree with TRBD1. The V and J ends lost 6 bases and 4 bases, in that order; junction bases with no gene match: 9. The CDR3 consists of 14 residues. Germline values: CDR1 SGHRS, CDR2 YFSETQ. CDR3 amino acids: CASTVTGKAETQYF. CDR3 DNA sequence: TGCGCCAGCACAGTGACAGGGAAGGCAGAGACCCAGTACTTC. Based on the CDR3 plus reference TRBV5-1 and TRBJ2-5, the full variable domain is KAGVTQTPRYLIKTRGQQVTLSCSPISGHRSVSWYQQTPGQGLQFLFEYFSETQRNKGNFPGRFSGRQFSNSRSEMNVSTLELGDSALYLCASTVTGKAETQYFGPGTRLLVL.

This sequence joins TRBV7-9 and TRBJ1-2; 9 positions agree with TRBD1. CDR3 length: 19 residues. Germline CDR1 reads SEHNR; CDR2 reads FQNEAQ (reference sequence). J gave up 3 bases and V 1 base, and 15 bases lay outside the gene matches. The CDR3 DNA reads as TGTGCCAGCAGCTTAGTACGGACAGGGGCCTATCTGGCGGACTATGGCTACACCTTC. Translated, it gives CASSLVRTGAYLADYGYTF.

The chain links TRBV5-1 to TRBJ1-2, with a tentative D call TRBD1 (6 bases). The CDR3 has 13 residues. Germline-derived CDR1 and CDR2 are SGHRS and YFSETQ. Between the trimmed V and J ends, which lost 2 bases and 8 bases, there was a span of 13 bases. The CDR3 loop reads CASSLQGEGGYTF. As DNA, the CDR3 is TGCGCCAGCAGCTTACAGGGAGAAGGGGGCTACACCTTC.

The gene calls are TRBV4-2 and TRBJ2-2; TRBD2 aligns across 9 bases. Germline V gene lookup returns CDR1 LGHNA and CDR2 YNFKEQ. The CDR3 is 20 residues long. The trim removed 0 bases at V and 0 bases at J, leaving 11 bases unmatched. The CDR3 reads CASSQESSSGGYANTGELFF. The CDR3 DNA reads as TGTGCCAGCAGCCAAGAGAGTAGTAGCGGGGGTTACGCGAACACCGGGGAGCTGTTTTTT.

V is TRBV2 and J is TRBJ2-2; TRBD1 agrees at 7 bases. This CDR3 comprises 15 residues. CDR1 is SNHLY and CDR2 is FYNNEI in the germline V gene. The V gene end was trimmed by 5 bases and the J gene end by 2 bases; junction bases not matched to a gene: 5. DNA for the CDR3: TGTGCCAGCAGTAACCACAGGGGAAACACCGGGGAGCTGTTTTTT. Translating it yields CASSNHRGNTGELFF.

The CDR3 reads CASSLDRDQPQHF. As DNA, the CDR3 is TGTGCCAGCAGCTTGGACAGGGATCAGCCCCAGCATTTT. The chain couples TRBV5-4 to TRBJ1-5, with a weak D call TRBD1 (6 bases). Germline CDR1 SGHNT, CDR2 YYREEE (reference sequence). V was clipped by 0 bases and J by 5 bases, with 6 bases between them. The CDR3 sequence is 13 residues long.

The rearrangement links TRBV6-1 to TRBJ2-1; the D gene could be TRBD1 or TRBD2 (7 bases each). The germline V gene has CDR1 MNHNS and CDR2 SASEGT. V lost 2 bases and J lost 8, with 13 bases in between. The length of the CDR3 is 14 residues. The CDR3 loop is CASSESRGGHEQFF. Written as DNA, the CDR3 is TGTGCCAGCAGTGAATCCAGGGGGGGTCATGAGCAGTTCTTC.

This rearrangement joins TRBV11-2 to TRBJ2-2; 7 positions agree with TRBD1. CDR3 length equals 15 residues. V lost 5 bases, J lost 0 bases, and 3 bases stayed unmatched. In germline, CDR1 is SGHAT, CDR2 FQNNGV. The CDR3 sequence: CASSTGTANTGELFF. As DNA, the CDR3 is TGTGCCAGCAGCACCGGGACAGCGAACACCGGGGAGCTGTTTTTT.

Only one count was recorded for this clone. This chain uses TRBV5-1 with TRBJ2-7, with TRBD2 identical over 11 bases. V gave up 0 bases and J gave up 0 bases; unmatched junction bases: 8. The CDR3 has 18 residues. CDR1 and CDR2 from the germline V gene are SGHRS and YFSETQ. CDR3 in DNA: TGCGCCAGCAGCTTGGCCGGTAGCGGGAGGGGAGGCTCCTACGAGCAGTACTTC. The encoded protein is CASSLAGSGRGGSYEQYF.

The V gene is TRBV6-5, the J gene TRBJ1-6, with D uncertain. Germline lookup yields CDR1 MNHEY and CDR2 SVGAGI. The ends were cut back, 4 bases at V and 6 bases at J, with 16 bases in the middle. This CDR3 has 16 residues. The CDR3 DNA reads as TGTGCCAGCAGTTCGACTCGTGGGGTACCTAATTCACCCCTCCACTTT. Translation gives CASSSTRGVPNSPLHF.

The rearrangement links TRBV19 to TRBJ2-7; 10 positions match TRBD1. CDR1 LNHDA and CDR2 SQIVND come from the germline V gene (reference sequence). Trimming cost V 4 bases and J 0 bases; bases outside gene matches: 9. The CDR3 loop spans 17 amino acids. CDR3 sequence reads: CASSSHPGTGASYEQYF. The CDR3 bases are TGTGCCAGTAGTAGTCATCCGGGGACAGGGGCCTCCTACGAGCAGTACTTC. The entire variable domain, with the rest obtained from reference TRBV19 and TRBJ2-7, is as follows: DGGITQSPKYLFRKEGQNVTLSCEQNLNHDAMYWYRQDPGQGLRLIYYSQIVNDFQKGDIAEGYSVSREKKESFPLTVTSAQKNPTAFYLCASSSHPGTGASYEQYFGPGTRLTVT.

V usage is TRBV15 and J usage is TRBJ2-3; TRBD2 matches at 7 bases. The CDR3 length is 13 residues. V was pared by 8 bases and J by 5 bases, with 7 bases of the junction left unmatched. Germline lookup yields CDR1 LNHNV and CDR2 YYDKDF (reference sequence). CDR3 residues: CATGSGLIDTQYF. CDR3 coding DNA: TGTGCCACCGGTAGCGGGTTGATAGATACGCAGTATTTT.

The CDR3 region has the DNA TGTGCCAGCAGCTTGACCTGGACAGGGACCCCTTTCTCTGGAAACACCATATATTTT. It is translated as CASSLTWTGTPFSGNTIYF. The chain couples TRBV5-4 to TRBJ1-3; 8 bases line up with TRBD1. There are 19 residues in the CDR3. Germline values: CDR1 SGHNT, CDR2 YYREEE (reference sequence). V shed 1 base and J 0 bases; nucleotides not matched to a gene: 12.

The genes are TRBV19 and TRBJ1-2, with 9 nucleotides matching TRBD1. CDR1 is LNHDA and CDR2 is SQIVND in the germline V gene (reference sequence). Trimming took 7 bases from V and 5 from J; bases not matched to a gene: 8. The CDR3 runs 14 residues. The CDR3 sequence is CASTRHGTGYGYTF. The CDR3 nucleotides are TGTGCCAGTACTCGCCACGGGACAGGGTATGGCTACACCTTC. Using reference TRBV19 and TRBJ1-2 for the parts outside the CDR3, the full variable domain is DGGITQSPKYLFRKEGQNVTLSCEQNLNHDAMYWYRQDPGQGLRLIYYSQIVNDFQKGDIAEGYSVSREKKESFPLTVTSAQKNPTAFYLCASTRHGTGYGYTFGSGTRLTVV.

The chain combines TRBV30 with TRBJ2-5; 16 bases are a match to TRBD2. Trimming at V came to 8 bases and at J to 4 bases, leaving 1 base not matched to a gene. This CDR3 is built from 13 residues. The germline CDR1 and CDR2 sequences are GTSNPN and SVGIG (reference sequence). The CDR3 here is CAGTSGGGETQYF. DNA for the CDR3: TGTGCCGGGACTAGCGGGGGGGGAGAGACCCAGTACTTC.

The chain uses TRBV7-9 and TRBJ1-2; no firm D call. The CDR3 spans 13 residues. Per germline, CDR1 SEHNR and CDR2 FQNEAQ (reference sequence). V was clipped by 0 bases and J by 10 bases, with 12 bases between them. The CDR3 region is CASSLARSGYYTF. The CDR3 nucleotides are TGTGCCAGCAGCTTAGCACGCAGTGGTTACTACACCTTC. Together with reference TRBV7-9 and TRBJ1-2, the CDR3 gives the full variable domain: DTGVSQNPRHKITKRGQNVTFRCDPISEHNRLYWYRQTLGQGPEFLTYFQNEAQLEKSRLLSDRFSAERPKGSFSTLEIQRTEQGDSAMYLCASSLARSGYYTFGSGTRLTVV.

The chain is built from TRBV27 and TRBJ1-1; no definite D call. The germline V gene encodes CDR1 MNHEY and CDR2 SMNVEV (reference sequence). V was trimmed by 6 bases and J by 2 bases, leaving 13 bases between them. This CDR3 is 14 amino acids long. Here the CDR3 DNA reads TGTGCCAGCAGAAGCAGCCTGCCCAACACTGAAGCTTTCTTT. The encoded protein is CASRSSLPNTEAFF.

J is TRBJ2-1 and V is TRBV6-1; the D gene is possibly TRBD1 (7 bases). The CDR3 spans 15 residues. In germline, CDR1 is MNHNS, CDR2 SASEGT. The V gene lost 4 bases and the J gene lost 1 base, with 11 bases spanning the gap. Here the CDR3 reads CASSAAGGSYNEQFF. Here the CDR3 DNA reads TGTGCCAGCAGTGCGGCAGGGGGGTCCTACAATGAGCAGTTCTTC.

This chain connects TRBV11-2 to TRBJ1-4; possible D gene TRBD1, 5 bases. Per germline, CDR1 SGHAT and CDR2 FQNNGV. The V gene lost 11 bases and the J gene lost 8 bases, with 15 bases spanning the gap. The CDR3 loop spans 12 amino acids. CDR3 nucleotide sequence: TGTGCCTCCCAGGGACGTTCAGAAAAACTGTTTTTT. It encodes CASQGRSEKLFF. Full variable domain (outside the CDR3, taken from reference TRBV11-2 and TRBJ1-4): EAGVAQSPRYKIIEKRQSVAFWCNPISGHATLYWYQQILGQGPKLLIQFQNNGVVDDSQLPKDRFSAERLKGVDSTLKIQPAKLEDSAVYLCASQGRSEKLFFGSGTQLSVL.

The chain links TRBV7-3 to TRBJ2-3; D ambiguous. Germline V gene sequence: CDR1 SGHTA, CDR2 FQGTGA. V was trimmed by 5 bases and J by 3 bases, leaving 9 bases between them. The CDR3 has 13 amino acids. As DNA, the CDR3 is TGTGCCAGCAGCATTACAGCAACAGATACGCAGTATTTT. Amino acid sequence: CASSITATDTQYF.

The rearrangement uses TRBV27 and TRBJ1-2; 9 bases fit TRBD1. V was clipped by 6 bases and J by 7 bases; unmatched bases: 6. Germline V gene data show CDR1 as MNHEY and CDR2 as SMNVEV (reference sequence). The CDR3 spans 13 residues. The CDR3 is CASSRDRVLGYTF. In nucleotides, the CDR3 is TGTGCCAGCAGCCGGGACAGGGTCCTTGGCTACACCTTC.

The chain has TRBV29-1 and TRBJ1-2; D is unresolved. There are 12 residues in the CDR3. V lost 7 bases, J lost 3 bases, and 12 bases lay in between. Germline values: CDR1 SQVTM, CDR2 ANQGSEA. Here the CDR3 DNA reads TGCAGCGGCCTTCGAGGTGACTATGGCTACACCTTC. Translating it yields CSGLRGDYGYTF. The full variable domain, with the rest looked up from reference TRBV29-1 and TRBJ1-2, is SAVISQKPSRDICQRGTSLTIQCQVDSQVTMMFWYRQQPGQSLTLIATANQGSEATYESGFVIDKFPISRPNLTFSTLTVSNMSPEDSSIYLCSGLRGDYGYTFGSGTRLTVV.

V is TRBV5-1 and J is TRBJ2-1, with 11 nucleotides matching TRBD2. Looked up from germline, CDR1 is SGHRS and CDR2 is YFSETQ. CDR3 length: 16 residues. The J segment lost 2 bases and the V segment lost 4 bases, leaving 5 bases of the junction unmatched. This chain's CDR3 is CASSMGLAAPYNEQFF. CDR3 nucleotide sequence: TGCGCCAGCAGCATGGGACTAGCGGCCCCCTACAATGAGCAGTTCTTC.

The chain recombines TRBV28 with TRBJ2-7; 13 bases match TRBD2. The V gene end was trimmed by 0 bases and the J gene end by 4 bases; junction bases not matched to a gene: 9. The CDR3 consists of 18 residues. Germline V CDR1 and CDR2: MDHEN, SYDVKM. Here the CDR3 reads CASSLWGITSGRAYEQYF. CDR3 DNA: TGTGCCAGCAGTTTATGGGGGATAACTAGCGGGAGGGCATACGAGCAGTACTTC.

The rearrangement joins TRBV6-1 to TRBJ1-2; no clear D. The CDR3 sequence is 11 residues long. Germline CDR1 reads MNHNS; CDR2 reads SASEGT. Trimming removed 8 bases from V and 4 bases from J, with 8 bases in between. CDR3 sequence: CASEVSYGYTF. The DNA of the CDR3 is TGTGCCAGCGAGGTCTCCTATGGCTACACCTTC.

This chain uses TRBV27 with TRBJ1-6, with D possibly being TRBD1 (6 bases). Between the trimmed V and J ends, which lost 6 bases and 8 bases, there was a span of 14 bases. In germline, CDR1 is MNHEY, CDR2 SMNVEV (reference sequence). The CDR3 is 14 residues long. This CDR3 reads CASSQQGTHSPLHF. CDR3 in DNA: TGTGCCAGCAGCCAACAGGGTACGCATTCACCCCTCCACTTT.